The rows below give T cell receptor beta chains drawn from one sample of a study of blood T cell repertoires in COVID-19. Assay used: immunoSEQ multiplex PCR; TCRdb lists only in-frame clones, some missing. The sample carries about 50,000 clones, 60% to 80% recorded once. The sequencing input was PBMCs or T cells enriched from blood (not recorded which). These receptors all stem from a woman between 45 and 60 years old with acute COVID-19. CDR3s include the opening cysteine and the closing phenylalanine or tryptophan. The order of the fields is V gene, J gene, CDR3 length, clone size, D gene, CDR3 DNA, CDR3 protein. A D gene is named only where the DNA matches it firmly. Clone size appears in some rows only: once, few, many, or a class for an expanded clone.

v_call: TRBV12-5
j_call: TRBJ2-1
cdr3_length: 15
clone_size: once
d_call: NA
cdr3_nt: TGTGCTAGTGTTTTACAGGGATCAATCTACAATGAGCAGTTCTTC
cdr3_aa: CASVLQGSIYNEQFF

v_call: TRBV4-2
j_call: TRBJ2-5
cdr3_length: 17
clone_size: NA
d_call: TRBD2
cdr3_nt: TGTGCCAGCAGCCAAGATACCCCTCGACTAGCAAAAGAGACCCAGTACTTC
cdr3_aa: CASSQDTPRLAKETQYF

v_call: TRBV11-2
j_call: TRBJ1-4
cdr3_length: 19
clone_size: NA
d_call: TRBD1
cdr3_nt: TGTGCCAGCAGCTTAGCCCTGACAGGGATCGAGATCTGGGGTGAAAAACTGTTTTTT
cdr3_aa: CASSLALTGIEIWGEKLFF

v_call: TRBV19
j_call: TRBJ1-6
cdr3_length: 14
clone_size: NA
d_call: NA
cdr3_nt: TGTGCCAGTAGTATGGCTCCGGGTAATTCACCCCTCCACTTT
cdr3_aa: CASSMAPGNSPLHF

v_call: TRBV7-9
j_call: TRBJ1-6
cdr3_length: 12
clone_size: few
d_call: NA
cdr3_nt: TGTGCCAGCAGCTCAACAGATTCACCCCTCCACTTT
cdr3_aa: CASSSTDSPLHF

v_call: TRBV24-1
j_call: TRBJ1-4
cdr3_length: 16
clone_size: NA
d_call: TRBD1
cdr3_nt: TGTGCCACCAGTAGGGCGCAGGCTACAGGGGGGGAAAAACTGTTTTTT
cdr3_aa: CATSRAQATGGEKLFF

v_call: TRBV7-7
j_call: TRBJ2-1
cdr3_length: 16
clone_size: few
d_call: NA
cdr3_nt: TGTGCTAGCAGCTTAGGATCGGACAACCCGAGGAATGAGCAGTTCTTC
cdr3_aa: CASSLGSDNPRNEQFF

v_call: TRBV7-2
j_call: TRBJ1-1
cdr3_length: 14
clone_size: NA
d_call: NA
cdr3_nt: TGTGCCAGCAGCTTAATGGGGGGAACAAATGAAGCTTTCTTT
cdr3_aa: CASSLMGGTNEAFF

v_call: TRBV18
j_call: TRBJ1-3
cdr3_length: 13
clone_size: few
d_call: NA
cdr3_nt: TGTGCCAGCTTCGGACAGTATGGAAACACCATATATTTT
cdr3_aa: CASFGQYGNTIYF

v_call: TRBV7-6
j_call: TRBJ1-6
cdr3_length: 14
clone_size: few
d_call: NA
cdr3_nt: TGTGCCAGCAGCTTAGACTTTCCGAATTCACCCCTCCACTTT
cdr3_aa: CASSLDFPNSPLHF

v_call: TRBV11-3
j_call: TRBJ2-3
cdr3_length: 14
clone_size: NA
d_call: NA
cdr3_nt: TGTGCCAGCAGCTTGCGGGTAATCACAGATACGCAGTATTTT
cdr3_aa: CASSLRVITDTQYF

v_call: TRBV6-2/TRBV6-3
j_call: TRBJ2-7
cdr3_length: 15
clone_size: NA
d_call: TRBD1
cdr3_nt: TGTGCCAGCAGTGATCCCGGGACAGGGTCCTACGAGCAGTACTTC
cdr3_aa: CASSDPGTGSYEQYF

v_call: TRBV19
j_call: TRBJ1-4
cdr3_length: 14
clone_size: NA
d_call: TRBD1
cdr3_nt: TGTGCCAGTACCTCGGGACAGGGGACTGAAAAACTGTTTTTT
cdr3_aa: CASTSGQGTEKLFF

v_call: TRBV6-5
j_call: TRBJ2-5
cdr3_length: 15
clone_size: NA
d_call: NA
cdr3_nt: TGTGCCAGCAGTTACTGGGGGGGCCACCAAGAGACCCAGTACTTC
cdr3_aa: CASSYWGGHQETQYF

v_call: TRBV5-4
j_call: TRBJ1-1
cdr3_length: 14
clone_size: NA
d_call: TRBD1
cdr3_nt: TGTGCCAGCAGCAGACAGGGGGCGGGCACTGAAGCTTTCTTT
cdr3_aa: CASSRQGAGTEAFF

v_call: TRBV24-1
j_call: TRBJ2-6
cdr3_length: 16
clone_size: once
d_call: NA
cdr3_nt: TGTGCCACCAGTGATCCACAGGAACCTGGGGCCAACGTCCTGACTTTC
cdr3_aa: CATSDPQEPGANVLTF

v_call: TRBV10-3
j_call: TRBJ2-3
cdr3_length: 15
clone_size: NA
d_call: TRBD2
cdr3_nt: TGTGCCATCAGAATTAGCGGGGGGGCGACAGATACGCAGTATTTT
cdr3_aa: CAIRISGGATDTQYF

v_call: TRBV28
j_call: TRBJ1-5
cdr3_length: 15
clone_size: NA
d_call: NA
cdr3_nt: TGTGCCAGCAGGCAACAGGGATTTTACCATCAGCCCCAGCATTTT
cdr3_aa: CASRQQGFYHQPQHF

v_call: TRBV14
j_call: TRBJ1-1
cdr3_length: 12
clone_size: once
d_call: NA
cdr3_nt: TGTGCCAGCAGCTCCGACCAGAGGGTAGCTTTCTTT
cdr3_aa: CASSSDQRVAFF

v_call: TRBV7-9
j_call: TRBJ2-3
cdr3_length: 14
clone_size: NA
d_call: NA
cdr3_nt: TGTGCCAGCAGCTCGTTATCTATCACAGATACGCAGTATTTT
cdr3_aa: CASSSLSITDTQYF

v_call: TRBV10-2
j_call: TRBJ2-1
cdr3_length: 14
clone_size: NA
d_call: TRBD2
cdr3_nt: TGCGCCAGCCGGGATGCGGGGGGGTTAAATGAGCAGTTCTTC
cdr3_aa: CASRDAGGLNEQFF

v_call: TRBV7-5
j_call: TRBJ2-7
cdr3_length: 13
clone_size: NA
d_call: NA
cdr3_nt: TGTGCCAGAGGGCACAGGGGATGGCACGAGCAGTACTTC
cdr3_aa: CARGHRGWHEQYF

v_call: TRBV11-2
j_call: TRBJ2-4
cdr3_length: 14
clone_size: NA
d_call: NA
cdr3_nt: TGTGCCAGCAGCTTAGGGGGCAAAGGAAACATTCAGTACTTC
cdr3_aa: CASSLGGKGNIQYF

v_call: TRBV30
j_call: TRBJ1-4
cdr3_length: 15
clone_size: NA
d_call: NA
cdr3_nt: TGTGCCTGGAGTGTACGGGGGGGCTGGGGTGAAAAACTGTTTTTT
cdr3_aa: CAWSVRGGWGEKLFF

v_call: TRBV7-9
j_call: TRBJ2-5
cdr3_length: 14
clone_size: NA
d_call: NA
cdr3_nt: TGTGCCAGCAGCTTAGGGGGGGGCGGAGAGACCCAGTACTTC
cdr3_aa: CASSLGGGGETQYF

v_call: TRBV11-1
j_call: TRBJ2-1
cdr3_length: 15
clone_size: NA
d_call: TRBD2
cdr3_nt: TGTGCCAGCAGCTTAACGGGGGGGCTCTACAATGAGCAGTTCTTC
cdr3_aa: CASSLTGGLYNEQFF

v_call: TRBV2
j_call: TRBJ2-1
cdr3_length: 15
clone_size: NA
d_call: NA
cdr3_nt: TGTGCCAGCAGTGAGGAGACAGGTCTCTGCAATGAGCAGTTCTTC
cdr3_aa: CASSEETGLCNEQFF